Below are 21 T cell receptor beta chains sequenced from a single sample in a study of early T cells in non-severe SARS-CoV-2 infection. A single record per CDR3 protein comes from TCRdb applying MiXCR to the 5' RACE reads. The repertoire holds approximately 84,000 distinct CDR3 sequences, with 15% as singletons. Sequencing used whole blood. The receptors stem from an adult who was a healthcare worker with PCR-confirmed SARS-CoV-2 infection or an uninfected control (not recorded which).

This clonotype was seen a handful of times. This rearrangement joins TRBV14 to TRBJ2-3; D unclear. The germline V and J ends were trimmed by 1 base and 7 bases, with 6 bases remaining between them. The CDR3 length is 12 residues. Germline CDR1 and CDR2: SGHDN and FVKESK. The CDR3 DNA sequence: TGTGCCAGCAGCCAAGTCCCAAATACGCAGTATTTT. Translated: CASSQVPNTQYF.

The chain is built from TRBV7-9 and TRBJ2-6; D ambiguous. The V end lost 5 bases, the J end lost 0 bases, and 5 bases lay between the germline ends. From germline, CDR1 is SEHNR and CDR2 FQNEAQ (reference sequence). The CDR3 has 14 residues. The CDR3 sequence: CASSQDSGANVLTF. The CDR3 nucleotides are TGTGCCAGCAGCCAGGACTCTGGGGCCAACGTCCTGACTTTC.

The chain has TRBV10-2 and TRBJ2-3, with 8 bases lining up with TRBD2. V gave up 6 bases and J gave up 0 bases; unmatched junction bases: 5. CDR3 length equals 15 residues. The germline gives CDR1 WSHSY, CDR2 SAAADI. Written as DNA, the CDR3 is TGCGCCAGCAGCCCGAGACTAGCGAGCACAGATACGCAGTATTTT. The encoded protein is CASSPRLASTDTQYF.

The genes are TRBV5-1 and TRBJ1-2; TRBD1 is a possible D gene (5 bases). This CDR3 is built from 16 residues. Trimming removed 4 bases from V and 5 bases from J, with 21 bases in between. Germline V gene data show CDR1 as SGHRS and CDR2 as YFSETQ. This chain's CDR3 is CASSVVTQGPVYGYTF. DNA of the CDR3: TGCGCCAGCAGCGTGGTCACTCAGGGCCCAGTTTATGGCTACACCTTC.

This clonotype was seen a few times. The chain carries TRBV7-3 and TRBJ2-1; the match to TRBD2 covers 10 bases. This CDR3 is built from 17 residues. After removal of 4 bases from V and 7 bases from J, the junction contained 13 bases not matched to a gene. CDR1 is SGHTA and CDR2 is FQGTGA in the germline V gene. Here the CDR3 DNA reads TGTGCCAGCAGCTCTAACGGGGAGACTAGCGGGCCTAATGAGCAGTTCTTC. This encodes CASSSNGETSGPNEQFF.

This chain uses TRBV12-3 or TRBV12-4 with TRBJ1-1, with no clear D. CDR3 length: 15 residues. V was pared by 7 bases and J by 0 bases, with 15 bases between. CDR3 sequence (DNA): TGTGCCAGCAATATTATGACGTTCCTGAACACTGAAGCTTTCTTT. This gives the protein CASNIMTFLNTEAFF.

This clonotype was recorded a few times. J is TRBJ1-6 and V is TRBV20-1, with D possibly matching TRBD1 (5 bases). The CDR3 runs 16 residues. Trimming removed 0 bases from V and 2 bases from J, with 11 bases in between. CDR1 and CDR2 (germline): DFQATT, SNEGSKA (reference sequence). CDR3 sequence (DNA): TGCAGTGCTAGAGATCTACAGGCTGCCTATAATTCACCCCTCCACTTT. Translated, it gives CSARDLQAAYNSPLHF.

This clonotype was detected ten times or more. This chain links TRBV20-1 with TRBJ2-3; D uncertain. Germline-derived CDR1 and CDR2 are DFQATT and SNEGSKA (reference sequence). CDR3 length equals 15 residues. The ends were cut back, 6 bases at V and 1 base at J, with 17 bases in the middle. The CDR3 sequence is CSAYRPFGGTDTQYF. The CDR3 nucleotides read TGCAGTGCCTACAGACCCTTTGGGGGCACAGATACGCAGTATTTT.

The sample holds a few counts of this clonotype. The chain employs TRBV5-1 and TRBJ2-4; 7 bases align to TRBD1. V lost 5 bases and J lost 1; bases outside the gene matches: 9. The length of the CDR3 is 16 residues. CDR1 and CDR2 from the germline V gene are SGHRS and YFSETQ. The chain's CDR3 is CASRPGTDAAKNIQYF. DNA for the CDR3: TGCGCCAGCAGGCCCGGGACAGACGCTGCCAAAAACATTCAGTACTTC. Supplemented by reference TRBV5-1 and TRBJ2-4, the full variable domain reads KAGVTQTPRYLIKTRGQQVTLSCSPISGHRSVSWYQQTPGQGLQFLFEYFSETQRNKGNFPGRFSGRQFSNSRSEMNVSTLELGDSALYLCASRPGTDAAKNIQYFGAGTRLSVL.

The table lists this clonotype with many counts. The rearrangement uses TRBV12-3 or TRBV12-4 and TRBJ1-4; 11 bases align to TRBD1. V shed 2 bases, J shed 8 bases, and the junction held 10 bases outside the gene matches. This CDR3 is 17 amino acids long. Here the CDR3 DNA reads TGTGCCAGCAGTTTAAGCCCTTGGGGACAGGGGGGCGAAAAACTGTTTTTT. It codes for CASSLSPWGQGGEKLFF.

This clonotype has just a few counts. The CDR3 spells CASSLGPSVDTIYF. DNA for the CDR3: TGTGCCAGCAGTTTAGGGCCGTCGGTGGACACCATATATTTT. V gene TRBV28 combines with J gene TRBJ1-3; D not resolved. From germline, CDR1 is MDHEN and CDR2 SYDVKM. The CDR3 is 14 residues long. V was trimmed by 2 bases and J by 8 bases, leaving 13 bases between them.

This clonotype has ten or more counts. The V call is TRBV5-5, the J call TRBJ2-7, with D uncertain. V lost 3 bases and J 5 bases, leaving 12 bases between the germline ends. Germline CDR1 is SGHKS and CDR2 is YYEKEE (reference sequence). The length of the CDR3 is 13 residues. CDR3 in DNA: TGTGCCAGCAGCTGGGCTAGTTCCCACGAGCAGTACTTC. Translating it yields CASSWASSHEQYF.

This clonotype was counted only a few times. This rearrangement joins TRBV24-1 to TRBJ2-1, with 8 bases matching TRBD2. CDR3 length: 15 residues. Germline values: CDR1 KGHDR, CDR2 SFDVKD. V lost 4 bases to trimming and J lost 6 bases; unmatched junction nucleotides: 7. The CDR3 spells CATSDPMSGSNEQFF. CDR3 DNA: TGTGCCACCAGTGACCCGATGAGCGGGAGCAATGAGCAGTTCTTC.

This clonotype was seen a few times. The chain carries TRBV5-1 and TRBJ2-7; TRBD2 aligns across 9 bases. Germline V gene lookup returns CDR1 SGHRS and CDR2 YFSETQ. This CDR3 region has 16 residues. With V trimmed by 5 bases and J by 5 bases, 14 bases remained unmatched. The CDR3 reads CASRTASLAGSNEQYF. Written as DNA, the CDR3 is TGCGCCAGCAGGACCGCCTCTCTAGCGGGGAGTAACGAGCAGTACTTC.

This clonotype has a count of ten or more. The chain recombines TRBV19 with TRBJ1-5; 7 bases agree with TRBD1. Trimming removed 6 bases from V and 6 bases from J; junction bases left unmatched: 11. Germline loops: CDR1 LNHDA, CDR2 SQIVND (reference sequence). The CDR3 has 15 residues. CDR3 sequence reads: CASRRQGGGIQPQHF. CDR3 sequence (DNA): TGTGCCAGTAGGCGACAGGGAGGGGGAATTCAGCCCCAGCATTTT.

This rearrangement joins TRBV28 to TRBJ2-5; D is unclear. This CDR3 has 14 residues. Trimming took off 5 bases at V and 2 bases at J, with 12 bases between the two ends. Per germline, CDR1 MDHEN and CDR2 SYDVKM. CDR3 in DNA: TGTGCCAGCAGTCCCCTGAGCAGACAAGAGACCCAGTACTTC. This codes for CASSPLSRQETQYF.

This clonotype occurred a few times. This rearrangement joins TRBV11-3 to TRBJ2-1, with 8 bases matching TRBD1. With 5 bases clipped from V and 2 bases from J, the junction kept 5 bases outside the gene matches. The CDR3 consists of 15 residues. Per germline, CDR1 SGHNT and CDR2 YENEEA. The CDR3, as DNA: TGTGCCAGCAGCCGCGGACAGGGCACCTACAATGAGCAGTTCTTC. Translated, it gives CASSRGQGTYNEQFF.

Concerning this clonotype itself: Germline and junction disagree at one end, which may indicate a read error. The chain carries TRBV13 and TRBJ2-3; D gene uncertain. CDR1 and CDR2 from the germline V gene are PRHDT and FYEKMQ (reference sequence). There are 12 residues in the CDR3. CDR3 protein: CSSSRAPDTQYF. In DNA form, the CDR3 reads TGTTCCAGCAGCCGCGCCCCAGATACGCAGTATTTT.

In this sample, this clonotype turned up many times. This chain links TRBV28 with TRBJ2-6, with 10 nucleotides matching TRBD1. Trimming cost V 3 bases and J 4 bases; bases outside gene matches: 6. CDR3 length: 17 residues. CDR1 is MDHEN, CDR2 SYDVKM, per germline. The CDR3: CASSFRDRGSGANVLTF. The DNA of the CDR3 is TGTGCCAGCAGTTTCCGGGACAGGGGATCCGGGGCCAACGTCCTGACTTTC.

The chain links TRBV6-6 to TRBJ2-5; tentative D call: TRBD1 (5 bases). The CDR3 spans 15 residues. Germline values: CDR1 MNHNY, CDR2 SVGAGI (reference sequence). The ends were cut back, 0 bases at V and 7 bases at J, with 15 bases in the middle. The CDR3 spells CASSYSTPTVGTQYF. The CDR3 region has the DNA TGTGCCAGCAGTTACTCGACTCCGACAGTGGGGACCCAGTACTTC.

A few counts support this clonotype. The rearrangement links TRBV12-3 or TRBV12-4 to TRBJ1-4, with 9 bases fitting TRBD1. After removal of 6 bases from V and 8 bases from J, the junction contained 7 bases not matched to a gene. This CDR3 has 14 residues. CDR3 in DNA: TGTGCCAGCAGCAGGACAGGGGACGGAGAAAAACTGTTTTTT. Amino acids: CASSRTGDGEKLFF.